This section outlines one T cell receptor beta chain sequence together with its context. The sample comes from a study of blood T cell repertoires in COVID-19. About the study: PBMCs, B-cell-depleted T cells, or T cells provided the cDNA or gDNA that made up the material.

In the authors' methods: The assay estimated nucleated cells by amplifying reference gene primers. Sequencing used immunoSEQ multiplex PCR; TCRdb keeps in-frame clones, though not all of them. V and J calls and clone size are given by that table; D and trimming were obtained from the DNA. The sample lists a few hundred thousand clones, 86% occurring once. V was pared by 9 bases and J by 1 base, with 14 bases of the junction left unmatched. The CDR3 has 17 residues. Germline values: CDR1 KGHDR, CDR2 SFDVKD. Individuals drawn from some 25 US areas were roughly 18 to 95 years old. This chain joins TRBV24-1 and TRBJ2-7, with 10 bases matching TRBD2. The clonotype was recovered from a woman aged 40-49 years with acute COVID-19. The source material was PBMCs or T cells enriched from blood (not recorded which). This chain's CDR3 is CATGLGLAVRGSYEQYF. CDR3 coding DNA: TGTGCCACCGGACTAGGACTAGCGGTAAGGGGATCCTACGAGCAGTACTTC.